This record concerns one T cell receptor beta chain sequence. The assay was immunoSEQ multiplex PCR, and TCRdb's table has in-frame clones only and misses some. This table has tens of thousands of clones, over 65% appearing once. The data were taken from a study of blood T cell repertoires in COVID-19. Study overall: PBMCs, B-cell-depleted T cells, or T cells provided the cDNA or gDNA that made up the material.

Germline loops: CDR1 SGHTA, CDR2 FQGNSA. Trimming shortened V by 5 bases and J by 0 bases, and 11 bases separated the two germline ends. There are 15 residues in the CDR3. The sequence came from a woman aged 80 or over with acute or convalescent COVID-19. The V call is TRBV7-2, the J call TRBJ1-3, with D possibly being TRBD1 (5 bases). Sequencing was done on a sample of peripheral blood. The CDR3 DNA follows: TGTGCCAGCAGCGATGCAGGGATCTCTGGAAACACCATATATTTT. Encoded protein: CASSDAGISGNTIYF.